The source of this T cell receptor (beta chain) is a study of beta chain features in type 1 diabetes. Study as a whole: Patients shared similar age, gender and cell yields with healthy donors. Whole-study results and caveats: Patients with type 1 diabetes carried fewer insertions and had more deletions at their VDJ junctions. Moderately but significantly shorter TCRB CDR3s were found in Type 1 diabetes patients in all four CD4+ subsets. Researchers caution that PCR might favor shorter templates, equally among patients and controls.

Of the isolated RNA, all was reverse transcribed, and so the sequenced material was expressed TCRB transcripts. Profiled with immunoSEQ multiplex PCR; TCRdb holds only in-frame clones, not every one. The data hold roughly 260,000 clones, with around 21% observed a single time. Turning to this clone: Its antigen is not identified.

Naive, central memory, regulatory and stem cell-like memory cells within the CD4+ compartment were sorted using CD45RO/CCR7/CD25/CD127/CD95/CD27. Sequenced material: naive CD4+ T cells from blood. This TCR was recovered from a woman aged 40 to 50 with type 1 diabetes.

This chain's CDR3 is CASSQDLRTGVGNEQFF. DNA of the CDR3: TGCGCCAGCAGCCAAGATCTACGGACAGGGGTGGGGAATGAGCAGTTCTTC. The chain is built from TRBV4-3 and TRBJ2-1; 9 bases align to TRBD1. The length of the CDR3 is 17 residues. Germline loops: CDR1 LGHNA, CDR2 YSLEER. V was pared by 0 bases and J by 7 bases, with 10 bases of the junction left unmatched.